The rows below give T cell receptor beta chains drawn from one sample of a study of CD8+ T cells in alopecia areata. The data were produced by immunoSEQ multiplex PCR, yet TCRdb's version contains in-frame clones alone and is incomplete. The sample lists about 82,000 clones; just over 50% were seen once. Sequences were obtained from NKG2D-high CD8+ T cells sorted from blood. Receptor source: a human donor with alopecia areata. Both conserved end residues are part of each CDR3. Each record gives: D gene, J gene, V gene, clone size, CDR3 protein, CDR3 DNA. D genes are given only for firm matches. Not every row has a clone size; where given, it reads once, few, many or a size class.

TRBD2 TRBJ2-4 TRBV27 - CASKPWGGALAKNIQYF TGTGCCAGCAAACCCTGGGGAGGGGCACTAGCCAAAAACATTCAGTACTTC
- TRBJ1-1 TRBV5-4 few CASSFANTEAFF TGTGCCAGCAGCTTCGCGAACACTGAAGCTTTCTTT
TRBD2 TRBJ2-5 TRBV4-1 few CASSQAGGPQETQYF TGCGCCAGCAGCCAAGCGGGAGGACCACAAGAGACCCAGTACTTC
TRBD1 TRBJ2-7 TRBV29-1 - CSVEATDRGPTISYEQYF TGCAGCGTTGAAGCTACGGACAGGGGGCCGACCATTTCATACGAGCAGTACTTC
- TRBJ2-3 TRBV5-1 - CASSLAQATDTQYF TGCGCCAGCAGCTTGGCGCAGGCCACAGATACGCAGTATTTT
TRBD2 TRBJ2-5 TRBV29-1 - CSVEERGRAMETQYF TGCAGCGTTGAAGAACGCGGGAGGGCCATGGAGACCCAGTACTTC
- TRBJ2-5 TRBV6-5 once CASSSRVWAQYF TGTGCCAGCAGTTCACGGGTTTGGGCCCAGTACTTC
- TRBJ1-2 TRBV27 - CASSSQVRAGYTF TGTGCCAGCAGTTCCCAGGTCCGGGCTGGCTACACCTTC
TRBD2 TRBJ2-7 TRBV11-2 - CASSPLRGWTSGGAREQYF TGTGCCAGCAGCCCACTGAGGGGATGGACTAGCGGGGGGGCTCGGGAGCAGTACTTC
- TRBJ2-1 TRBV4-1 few CASSQEGRLYEQFF TGCGCCAGCAGCCAAGAAGGTCGGTTGTATGAGCAGTTCTTC
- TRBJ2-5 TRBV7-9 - CASSLQETQYF TGTGCCAGCAGCTTACAAGAGACCCAGTACTTC
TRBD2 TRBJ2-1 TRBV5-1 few CASSDRLADEQFF TGCGCCAGCAGCGACCGCCTAGCGGATGAGCAGTTCTTC
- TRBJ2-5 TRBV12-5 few CASGLPPGTHRETQYF TGTGCTAGTGGTTTGCCTCCCGGGACTCACCGAGAGACCCAGTACTTC
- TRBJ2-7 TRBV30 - CAWSDQGKTYEQYF TGTGCCTGGAGTGATCAGGGGAAAACCTACGAGCAGTACTTC
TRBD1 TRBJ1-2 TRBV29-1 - CSVVGTGAGWYGYTF TGCAGCGTTGTAGGGACAGGAGCCGGTTGGTATGGCTACACCTTC
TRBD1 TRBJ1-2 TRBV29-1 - CSVGTGGTYGYTF TGCAGCGTGGGGACAGGGGGCACATATGGCTACACCTTC
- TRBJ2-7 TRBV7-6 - CASSLRPGGGLPEQYF TGTGCCAGCAGCCTACGCCCCGGGGGCGGATTGCCCGAGCAGTACTTC
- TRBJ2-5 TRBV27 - CASSLLGGGRQETQYF TGTGCCAGCAGTTTATTAGGTGGGGGGCGACAAGAGACCCAGTACTTC
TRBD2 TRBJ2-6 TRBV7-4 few CASSSRTSGNAGANVLTF TGTGCCAGCAGCTCACGGACTAGCGGGAATGCCGGGGCCAACGTCCTGACTTTC
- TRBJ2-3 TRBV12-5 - CASGSLSAGRFPDTQYF TGTGCTAGTGGTTCCCTCTCCGCGGGCCGTTTTCCCGATACGCAGTATTTT
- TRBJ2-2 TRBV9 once CASGNTGELFF TGTGCCAGCGGTAACACCGGGGAGCTGTTTTTT
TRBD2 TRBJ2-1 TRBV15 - CATSISGSGNEQFF TGTGCCACCAGCATTAGCGGGAGTGGCAATGAGCAGTTCTTC
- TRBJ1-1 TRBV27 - CASSFIGTNTEAFF TGTGCCAGCAGTTTTATCGGGACGAACACTGAAGCTTTCTTT
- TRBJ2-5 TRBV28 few CASSLLVAGETQYF TGTGCCAGCAGTTTGTTGGTGGCCGGGGAGACCCAGTACTTC
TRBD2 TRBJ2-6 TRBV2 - CASVGLAGTSGANVLTF TGTGCCAGCGTCGGCCTAGCGGGAACCTCTGGGGCCAACGTCCTGACTTTC
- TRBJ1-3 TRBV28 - CASSQTGSGNTIYF TGTGCCAGCAGCCAAACAGGGTCTGGAAACACCATATATTTT
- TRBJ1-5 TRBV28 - CASSPVRRSQPQHF TGTGCCAGCAGTCCGGTCCGTCGTAGTCAGCCCCAGCATTTT
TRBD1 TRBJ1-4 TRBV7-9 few CASSLGGQGRTEKLFF TGTGCCAGCAGCTTAGGAGGACAGGGCCGGACGGAAAAACTGTTTTTT
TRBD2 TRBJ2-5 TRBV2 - CASSSAGGLRETQYF TGTGCCAGCAGTTCAGCGGGGGGCTTACGAGAGACCCAGTACTTC
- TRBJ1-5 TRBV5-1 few CASSLAGAGNQPQHF TGCGCCAGCAGCTTGGCCGGGGCAGGCAATCAGCCCCAGCATTTT
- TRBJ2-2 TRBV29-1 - CSVVIVGVSTGELFF TGCAGCGTTGTAATAGTAGGGGTCAGCACCGGGGAGCTGTTTTTT
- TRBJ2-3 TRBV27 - CASSNFPEDTQYF TGTGCCAGCAGCAATTTTCCTGAGGATACGCAGTATTTT
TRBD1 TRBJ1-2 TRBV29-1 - CSVEKQDRDGGYTF TGCAGCGTTGAAAAGCAGGACAGGGATGGTGGCTACACCTTC
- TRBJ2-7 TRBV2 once CASSDLGGMLYEQYF TGTGCCAGCAGTGACTTAGGGGGAATGCTCTACGAGCAGTACTTC
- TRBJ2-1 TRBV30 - CAWSEIAEASNEQFF TGTGCCTGGAGCGAAATAGCGGAAGCCAGCAATGAGCAGTTCTTC
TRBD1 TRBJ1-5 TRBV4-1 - CASSQRQGSQPQHF TGCGCCAGCAGCCAGAGACAGGGAAGTCAGCCCCAGCATTTT
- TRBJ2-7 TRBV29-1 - CSVEDFWGESSYEQYF TGCAGCGTTGAAGATTTTTGGGGGGAGAGCTCCTACGAGCAGTACTTC
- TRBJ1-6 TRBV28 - CASSPRAGHYNSPLHF TGTGCCAGCAGCCCTCGGGCGGGACATTATAATTCACCCCTCCACTTT
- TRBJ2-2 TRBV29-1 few CSVDPYQTGELFF TGCAGCGTTGACCCCTATCAAACCGGGGAGCTGTTTTTT
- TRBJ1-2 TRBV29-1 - CSVEDSLYGYTF TGCAGCGTTGAAGACAGTCTCTATGGCTACACCTTC
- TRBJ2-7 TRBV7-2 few CASSLASGLIYEQYF TGTGCCAGCAGCTTGGCCTCGGGACTCATCTACGAGCAGTACTTC
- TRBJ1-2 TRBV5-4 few CASSLDNYGYTF TGTGCCAGCAGCTTGGATAACTATGGCTACACCTTC